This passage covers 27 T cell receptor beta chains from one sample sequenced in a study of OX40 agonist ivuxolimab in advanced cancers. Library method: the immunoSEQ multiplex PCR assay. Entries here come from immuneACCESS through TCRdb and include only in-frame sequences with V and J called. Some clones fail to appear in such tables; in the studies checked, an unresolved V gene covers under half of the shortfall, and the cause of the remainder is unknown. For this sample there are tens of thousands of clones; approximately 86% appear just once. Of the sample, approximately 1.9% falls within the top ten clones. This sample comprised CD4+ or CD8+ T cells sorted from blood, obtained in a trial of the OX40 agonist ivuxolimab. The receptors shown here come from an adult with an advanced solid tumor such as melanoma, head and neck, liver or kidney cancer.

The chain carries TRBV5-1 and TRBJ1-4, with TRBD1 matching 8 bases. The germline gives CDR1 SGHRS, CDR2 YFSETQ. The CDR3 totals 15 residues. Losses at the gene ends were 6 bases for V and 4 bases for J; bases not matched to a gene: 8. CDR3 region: CASTLQGAGNEKLFF. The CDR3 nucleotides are TGCGCCAGCACCCTCCAGGGGGCGGGTAATGAAAAACTGTTTTTT.

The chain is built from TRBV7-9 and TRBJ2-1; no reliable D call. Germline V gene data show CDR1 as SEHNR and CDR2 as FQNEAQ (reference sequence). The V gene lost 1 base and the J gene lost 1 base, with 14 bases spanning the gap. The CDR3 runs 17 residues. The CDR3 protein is CASSLGGSLISYNEQFF. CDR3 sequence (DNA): TGTGCCAGCAGCTTAGGTGGCTCGCTAATATCCTACAATGAGCAGTTCTTC.

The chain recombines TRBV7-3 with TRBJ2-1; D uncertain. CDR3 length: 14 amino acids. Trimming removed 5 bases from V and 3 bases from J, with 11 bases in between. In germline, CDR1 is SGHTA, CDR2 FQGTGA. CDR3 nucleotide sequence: TGTGCCAGCAGCCCCTCCTATTACTACAATGAGCAGTTCTTC. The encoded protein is CASSPSYYYNEQFF.

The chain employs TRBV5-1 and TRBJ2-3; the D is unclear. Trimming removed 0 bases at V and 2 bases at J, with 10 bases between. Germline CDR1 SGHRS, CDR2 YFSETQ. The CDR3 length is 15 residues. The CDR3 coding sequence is TGCGCCAGCAGCTTGGATATTGGATTCACAGATACGCAGTATTTT. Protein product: CASSLDIGFTDTQYF.

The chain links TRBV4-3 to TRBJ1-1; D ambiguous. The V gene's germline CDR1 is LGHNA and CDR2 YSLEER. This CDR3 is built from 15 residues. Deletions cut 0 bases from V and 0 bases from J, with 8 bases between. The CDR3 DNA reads TGCGCCAGCAGCCAAGATGCGTGGGTGAACACTGAAGCTTTCTTT. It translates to CASSQDAWVNTEAFF.

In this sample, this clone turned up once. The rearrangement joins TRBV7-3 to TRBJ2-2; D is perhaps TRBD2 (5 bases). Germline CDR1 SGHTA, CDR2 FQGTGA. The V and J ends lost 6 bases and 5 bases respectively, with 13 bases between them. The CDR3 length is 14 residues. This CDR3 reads CASSWGRGTGELFF. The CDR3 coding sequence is TGTGCCAGCAGTTGGGGTCGAGGGACCGGGGAGCTGTTTTTT. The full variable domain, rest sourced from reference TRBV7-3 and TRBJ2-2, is GAGVSQTPSNKVTEKGKYVELRCDPISGHTALYWYRQSLGQGPEFLIYFQGTGAADDSGLPNDRFFAVRPEGSVSTLKIQRTERGDSAVYLCASSWGRGTGELFFGEGSRLTVL.

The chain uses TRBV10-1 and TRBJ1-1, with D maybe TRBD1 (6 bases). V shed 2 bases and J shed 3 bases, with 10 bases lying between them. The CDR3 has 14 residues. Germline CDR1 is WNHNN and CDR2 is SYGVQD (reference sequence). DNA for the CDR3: TGCGCCAGCAGTGAGACAGGGCGGGACACTGAAGCTTTCTTT. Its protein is CASSETGRDTEAFF.

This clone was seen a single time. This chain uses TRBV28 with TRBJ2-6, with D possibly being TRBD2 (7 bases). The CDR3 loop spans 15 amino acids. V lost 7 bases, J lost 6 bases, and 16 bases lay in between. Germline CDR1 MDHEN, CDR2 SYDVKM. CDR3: CASTKGGVLANVLTF. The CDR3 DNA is TGTGCCAGCACAAAAGGGGGGGTCTTGGCCAACGTCCTGACTTTC.

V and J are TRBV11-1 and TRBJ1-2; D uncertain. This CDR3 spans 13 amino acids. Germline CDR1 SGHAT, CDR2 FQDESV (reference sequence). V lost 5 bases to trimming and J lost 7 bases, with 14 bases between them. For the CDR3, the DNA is TGTGCCAGCAGCCCACCGGGGTCGGGTGGCTACACCTTC. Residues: CASSPPGSGGYTF. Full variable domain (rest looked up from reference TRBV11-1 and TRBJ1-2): EAEVAQSPRYKITEKSQAVAFWCDPISGHATLYWYRQILGQGPELLVQFQDESVVDDSQLPKDRFSAERLKGVDSTLKIQPAELGDSAMYLCASSPPGSGGYTFGSGTRLTVV.

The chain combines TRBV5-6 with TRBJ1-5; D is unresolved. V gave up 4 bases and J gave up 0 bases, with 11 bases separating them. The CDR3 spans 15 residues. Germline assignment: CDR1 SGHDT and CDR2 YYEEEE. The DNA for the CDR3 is TGTGCCAGCAGCCCCACAACATATAGCAATCAGCCCCAGCATTTT. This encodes CASSPTTYSNQPQHF.

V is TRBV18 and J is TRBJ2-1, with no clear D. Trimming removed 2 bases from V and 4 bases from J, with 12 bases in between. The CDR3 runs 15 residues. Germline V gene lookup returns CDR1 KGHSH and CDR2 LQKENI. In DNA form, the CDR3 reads TGTGCCAGCTCACCATCAACCAACAGATACAATGAGCAGTTCTTC. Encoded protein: CASSPSTNRYNEQFF.

DNA for the CDR3: TGTGCCAGCAGCTTATCTAGCGGGGGGATCGCGAACACCGGGGAGCTGTTTTTT. Its translation is CASSLSSGGIANTGELFF. The gene calls are TRBV7-8 and TRBJ2-2; 11 bases align to TRBD2. The J segment lost 0 bases and the V segment lost 2 bases, leaving 5 bases of the junction unmatched. This CDR3 is 18 amino acids long. Germline CDR1 is SGHVS and CDR2 is FQNEAQ. Full variable domain (rest looked up from reference TRBV7-8 and TRBJ2-2): GAGVSQSPRYKVAKRGQDVALRCDPISGHVSLFWYQQALGQGPEFLTYFQNEAQLDKSGLPSDRFFAERPEGSVSTLKIQRTQQEDSAVYLCASSLSSGGIANTGELFFGEGSRLTVL.

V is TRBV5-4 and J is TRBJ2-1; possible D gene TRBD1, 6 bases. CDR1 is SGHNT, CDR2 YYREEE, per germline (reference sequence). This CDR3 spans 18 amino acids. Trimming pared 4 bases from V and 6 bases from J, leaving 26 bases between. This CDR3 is CASSTTPDSWGNTNEQFF. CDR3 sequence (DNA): TGTGCCAGCAGCACTACCCCGGACAGTTGGGGCAACACCAATGAGCAGTTCTTC.

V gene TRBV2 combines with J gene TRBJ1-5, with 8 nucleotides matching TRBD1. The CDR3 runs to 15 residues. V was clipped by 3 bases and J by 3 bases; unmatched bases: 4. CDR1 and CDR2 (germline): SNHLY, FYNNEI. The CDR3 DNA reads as TGTGCCAGCAGTGATTCAGGGGGCCCCAATCAGCCCCAGCATTTT. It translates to CASSDSGGPNQPQHF.

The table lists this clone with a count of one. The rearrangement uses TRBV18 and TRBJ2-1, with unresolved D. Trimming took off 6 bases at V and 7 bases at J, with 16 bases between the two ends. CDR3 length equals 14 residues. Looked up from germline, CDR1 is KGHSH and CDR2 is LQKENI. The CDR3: CASSPPDFVNEQFF. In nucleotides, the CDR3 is TGTGCCAGCTCCCCCCCTGATTTTGTGAATGAGCAGTTCTTC. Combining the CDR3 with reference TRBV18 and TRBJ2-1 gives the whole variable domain NAGVMQNPRHLVRRRGQEARLRCSPMKGHSHVYWYRQLPEEGLKFMVYLQKENIIDESGMPKERFSAEFPKEGPSILRIQQVVRGDSAAYFCASSPPDFVNEQFFGPGTRLTVL.

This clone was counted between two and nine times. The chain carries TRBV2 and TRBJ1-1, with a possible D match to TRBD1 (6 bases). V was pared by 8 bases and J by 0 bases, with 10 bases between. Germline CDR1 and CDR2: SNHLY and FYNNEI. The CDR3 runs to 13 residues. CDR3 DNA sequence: TGTGCCAGCCGACAGGAGATGAACACTGAAGCTTTCTTT. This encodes CASRQEMNTEAFF.

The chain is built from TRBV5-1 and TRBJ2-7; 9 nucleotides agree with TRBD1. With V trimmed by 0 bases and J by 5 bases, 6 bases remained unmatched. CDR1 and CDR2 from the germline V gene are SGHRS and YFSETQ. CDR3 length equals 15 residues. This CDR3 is CASSLEHRGQDEQYF. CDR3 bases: TGCGCCAGCAGCTTGGAGCACAGGGGGCAGGACGAGCAGTACTTC.

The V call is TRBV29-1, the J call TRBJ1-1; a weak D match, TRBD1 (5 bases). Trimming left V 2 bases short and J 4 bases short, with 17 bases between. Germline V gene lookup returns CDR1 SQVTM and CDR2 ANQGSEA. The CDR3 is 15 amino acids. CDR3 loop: CSVENPGTRGTEAFF. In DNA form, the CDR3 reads TGCAGCGTTGAAAACCCCGGGACTCGGGGCACTGAAGCTTTCTTT.

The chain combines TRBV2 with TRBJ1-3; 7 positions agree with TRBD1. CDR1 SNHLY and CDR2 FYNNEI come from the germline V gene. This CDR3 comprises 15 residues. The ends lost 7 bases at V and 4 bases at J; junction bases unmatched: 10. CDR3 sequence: CASTREGALGNTIYF. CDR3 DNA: TGTGCCAGCACCCGAGAGGGGGCTTTGGGAAACACCATATATTTT.

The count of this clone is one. CDR3 DNA sequence: TGTGCCAGTGGGACAGGCTGGTCCGAGCAGTACTTC. Translated, it gives CASGTGWSEQYF. This sequence joins TRBV28 and TRBJ2-7; 8 nucleotides align to TRBD1. In germline, CDR1 is MDHEN, CDR2 SYDVKM. The CDR3 contains 12 residues. Losses at the gene ends were 9 bases for V and 6 bases for J; bases not matched to a gene: 7.

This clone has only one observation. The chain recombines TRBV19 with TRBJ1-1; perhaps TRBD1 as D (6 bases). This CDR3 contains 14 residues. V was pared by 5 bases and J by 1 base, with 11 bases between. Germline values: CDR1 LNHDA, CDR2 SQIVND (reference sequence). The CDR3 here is CASSAKTGNTEAFF. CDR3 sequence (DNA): TGTGCCAGTAGTGCAAAGACAGGGAACACTGAAGCTTTCTTT.

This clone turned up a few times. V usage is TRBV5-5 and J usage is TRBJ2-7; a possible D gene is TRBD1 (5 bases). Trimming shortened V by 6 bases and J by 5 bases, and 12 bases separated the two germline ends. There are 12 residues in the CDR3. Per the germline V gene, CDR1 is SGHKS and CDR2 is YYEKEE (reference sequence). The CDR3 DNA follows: TGTGCCAGCACCCCAGGGTCCGACGAGCAGTACTTC. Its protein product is CASTPGSDEQYF.

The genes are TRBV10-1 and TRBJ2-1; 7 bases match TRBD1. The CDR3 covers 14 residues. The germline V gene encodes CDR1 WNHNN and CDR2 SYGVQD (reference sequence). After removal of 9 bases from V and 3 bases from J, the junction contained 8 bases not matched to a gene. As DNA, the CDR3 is TGCGCCAGTAGGGGGCCAGAACACTACAATGAGCAGTTCTTC. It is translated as CASRGPEHYNEQFF.

The CDR3 nucleotides are TGTGCCAGCAGACCAAGCTCTGGAAACACCATATATTTT. It codes for CASRPSSGNTIYF. The chain is built from TRBV2 and TRBJ1-3; unclear D gene. With 6 bases removed from V and 0 bases from J, the gap between germline ends came to 6 bases. The germline CDR1 and CDR2 sequences are SNHLY and FYNNEI. This CDR3 comprises 13 residues.

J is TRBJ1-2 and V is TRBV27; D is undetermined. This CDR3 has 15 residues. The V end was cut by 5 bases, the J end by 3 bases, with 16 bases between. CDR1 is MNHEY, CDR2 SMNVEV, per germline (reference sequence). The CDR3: CASSVYSRGDYGYTF. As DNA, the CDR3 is TGTGCCAGCAGTGTCTACTCACGCGGGGACTATGGCTACACCTTC.

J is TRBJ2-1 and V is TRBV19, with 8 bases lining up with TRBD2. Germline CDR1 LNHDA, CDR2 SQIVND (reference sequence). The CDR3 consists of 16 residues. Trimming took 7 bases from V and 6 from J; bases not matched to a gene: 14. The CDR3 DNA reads TGTGCCAGTACGCGTGAGGGCGGGAGGTCTTTCAATGAGCAGTTCTTC. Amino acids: CASTREGGRSFNEQFF. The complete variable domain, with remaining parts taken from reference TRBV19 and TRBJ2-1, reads DGGITQSPKYLFRKEGQNVTLSCEQNLNHDAMYWYRQDPGQGLRLIYYSQIVNDFQKGDIAEGYSVSREKKESFPLTVTSAQKNPTAFYLCASTREGGRSFNEQFFGPGTRLTVL.

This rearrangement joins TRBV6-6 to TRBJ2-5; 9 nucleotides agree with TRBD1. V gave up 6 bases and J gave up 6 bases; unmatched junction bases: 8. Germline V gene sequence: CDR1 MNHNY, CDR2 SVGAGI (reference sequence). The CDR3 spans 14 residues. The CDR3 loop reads CASSDRGGIKTQYF. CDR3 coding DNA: TGTGCCAGCAGCGACAGGGGGGGGATCAAGACCCAGTACTTC.